These 31 T cell receptor beta chains share one sample of origin, sequenced in a study of shared clonotypes between healthy human individuals. Libraries were prepared by immunoSEQ multiplex PCR; TCRdb keeps only in-frame clonotypes and omits some of them. The repertoire consists of roughly 2 million clones, with approximately 96% occurring once and the leading ten covering approximately 0.13%. Sequenced input: naive CD4+ T cells sorted from blood. Subset reported: CD45RA+ positively selected. The receptors were sampled from a man aged 18 to 30 in good health.

This clone appeared a single time. This chain joins TRBV19 and TRBJ2-1; D unresolved. This CDR3 region has 15 residues. CDR1 is LNHDA and CDR2 is SQIVND in the germline V gene (reference sequence). With 3 bases removed from V and 8 bases from J, the gap between germline ends came to 17 bases. The CDR3 is CASSINQVKADEQFF. In DNA, the CDR3 is TGTGCCAGTAGTATTAATCAGGTAAAGGCAGATGAGCAGTTCTTC.

The chain employs TRBV6-5 and TRBJ2-5; D possibly corresponds to TRBD1 (6 bases). With 7 bases removed from V and 5 bases from J, the gap between germline ends came to 14 bases. Germline CDR1 is MNHEY and CDR2 is SVGAGI. The CDR3 spans 13 residues. The CDR3 DNA reads as TGTGCCAGCAAGCTCCCTGGGGGCGAGACCCAGTACTTC. This encodes CASKLPGGETQYF.

On this clone itself: Mismatch with germline at one junction end may stem from a read error. The chain uses TRBV7-8 and TRBJ2-5, with unresolved D. CDR3 length: 11 amino acids. Germline values: CDR1 SGHVS, CDR2 FQNEAQ. The CDR3 sequence is CASSPQDTQYF. The DNA for the CDR3 is TGTGCCAGCAGCCCTCAAGATACCCAGTACTTC.

This sequence joins TRBV29-1 and TRBJ1-1; tentative D call: TRBD1 (5 bases). This CDR3 spans 13 amino acids. Per the germline V gene, CDR1 is SQVTM and CDR2 is ANQGSEA. Trimming cost V 8 bases and J 0 bases, with 13 bases left between them. The CDR3 protein is CSPTTVMNTEAFF. CDR3 nucleotides: TGCAGCCCTACGACAGTGATGAACACTGAAGCTTTCTTT.

The chain carries TRBV27 and TRBJ1-6, with D unresolved. The CDR3 loop spans 16 amino acids. Trimming took 5 bases from V and 5 from J, leaving 16 bases between them. Germline V lookup: CDR1 MNHEY, CDR2 SMNVEV (reference sequence). CDR3 protein: CASSRAWTGNNSPLHF. CDR3 coding DNA: TGTGCCAGCAGTAGAGCCTGGACGGGGAATAATTCACCCCTCCACTTT.

As to this clone: The same CDR3 arises from other DNA sequences in this sample as well. The chain couples TRBV18 to TRBJ1-1; D not resolved. CDR1 and CDR2 (germline): KGHSH, LQKENI. V was cut by 2 bases and J by 3 bases, with 4 bases left in between. The CDR3 consists of 12 residues. This CDR3 is CASSPTDTEAFF. The DNA of the CDR3 is TGTGCCAGCTCACCAACGGACACTGAAGCTTTCTTT.

This chain connects TRBV5-1 to TRBJ2-3, with TRBD2 matching over 7 bases. The CDR3 totals 16 residues. V shed 1 base and J 0 bases; nucleotides not matched to a gene: 5. CDR1 and CDR2 (germline): SGHRS, YFSETQ. CDR3 in amino acids: CASSLTSSGSTDTQYF. The DNA for the CDR3 is TGCGCCAGCAGCTTGACTTCTAGCGGTAGCACAGATACGCAGTATTTT.

CDR3 nucleotides: TGTGCCAGTAGTATACCCGGGACTAGTGTCGGCAATGAGCAGTTCTTC. This encodes CASSIPGTSVGNEQFF. The chain recombines TRBV19 with TRBJ2-1, with TRBD2 identical over 8 bases. V trimming: 2 bases; J trimming: 6 bases; junction bases outside the gene matches: 9. The CDR3 extends over 16 amino acids. Germline V gives CDR1 LNHDA, CDR2 SQIVND (reference sequence). Full variable domain (remainder filled in from reference TRBV19 and TRBJ2-1): DGGITQSPKYLFRKEGQNVTLSCEQNLNHDAMYWYRQDPGQGLRLIYYSQIVNDFQKGDIAEGYSVSREKKESFPLTVTSAQKNPTAFYLCASSIPGTSVGNEQFFGPGTRLTVL.

As to this clone: This sample also contains other DNA sequences that code for the same CDR3. The chain joins TRBV20-1 to TRBJ2-3; no clear D. Deletions cut 6 bases from V and 1 base from J, with 2 bases between. Germline CDR1 DFQATT, CDR2 SNEGSKA (reference sequence). The CDR3 covers 10 residues. The CDR3 region is CSAGTDTQYF. CDR3 coding DNA: TGCAGTGCCGGCACAGATACGCAGTATTTT.

V usage is TRBV4-3 and J usage is TRBJ2-1; the match to TRBD1 covers 7 bases. Losses at the gene ends were 2 bases for V and 1 base for J; bases not matched to a gene: 2. The CDR3 consists of 15 residues. CDR1 and CDR2 (germline): LGHNA, YSLEER. DNA for the CDR3: TGCGCCAGCAGCCAAACAGGGGCATCCTACAATGAGCAGTTCTTC. This codes for CASSQTGASYNEQFF.

The chain is built from TRBV2 and TRBJ1-1; D gene uncertain. Germline V lookup: CDR1 SNHLY, CDR2 FYNNEI. Between the trimmed V and J ends, which lost 7 bases and 10 bases, there was a span of 13 bases. CDR3 length: 11 amino acids. The CDR3 region has the DNA TGTGCCAGCACCCAAGTGGGCGGAGCTTTCTTT. Protein: CASTQVGGAFF.

A remark on this clone: At the DNA level, this CDR3 is encoded by other sequences in the same sample as well. The genes are TRBV5-6 and TRBJ1-2; TRBD1 matches 8 bases. With V trimmed by 5 bases and J by 4 bases, 4 bases remained unmatched. Per the germline V gene, CDR1 is SGHDT and CDR2 is YYEEEE. The CDR3 totals 13 residues. In DNA, the CDR3 is TGTGCCAGCAGTTCGGACAGGGCCTATGGCTACACCTTC. Translating gives CASSSDRAYGYTF.

This sequence joins TRBV6-5 and TRBJ2-3; the D is unclear. This CDR3 contains 13 residues. Trimming took 0 bases from V and 3 from J, leaving 4 bases between them. The germline gives CDR1 MNHEY, CDR2 SVGAGI. CDR3 DNA: TGTGCCAGCAGTTACTCGCAAACAGATACGCAGTATTTT. This encodes CASSYSQTDTQYF.

This chain uses TRBV7-9 with TRBJ2-6; 8 bases line up with TRBD1. V shed 5 bases, J shed 0 bases, and the junction held 3 bases outside the gene matches. This CDR3 contains 16 residues. Germline V gene data show CDR1 as SEHNR and CDR2 as FQNEAQ (reference sequence). The CDR3 sequence is CASSDRGDSGANVLTF. For the CDR3, the DNA is TGTGCCAGCAGCGACAGGGGAGACTCTGGGGCCAACGTCCTGACTTTC.

Turning to this clone: Distinct nucleotide sequences in the sample also encode this CDR3. The chain is built from TRBV18 and TRBJ2-6, with D perhaps TRBD2 (6 bases). CDR3 length: 16 residues. Germline CDR1 is KGHSH and CDR2 is LQKENI. The V gene lost 0 bases and the J gene lost 0 bases, with 6 bases spanning the gap. The CDR3 spells CASSPPGGSGANVLTF. Here the CDR3 DNA reads TGTGCCAGCTCACCACCGGGGGGCTCTGGGGCCAACGTCCTGACTTTC.

The genes are TRBV10-3 and TRBJ2-3, with 11 bases fitting TRBD2. The CDR3 covers 14 residues. Germline assignment: CDR1 ENHRY and CDR2 SYGVKD. V trimming: 6 bases; J trimming: 7 bases; junction bases outside the gene matches: 6. The CDR3 reads CAIRPGLADHTQYF. Written as DNA, the CDR3 is TGTGCCATCAGGCCGGGACTAGCGGATCATACGCAGTATTTT.

The chain carries TRBV7-9 and TRBJ2-5; 9 nucleotides line up with TRBD2. The CDR3 runs 17 residues. J gave up 3 bases and V 1 base, and 9 bases lay outside the gene matches. Germline CDR1 reads SEHNR; CDR2 reads FQNEAQ (reference sequence). CDR3 DNA sequence: TGTGCCAGCAGCTTAGGGCACTCAGCGGGAGGAAAAGAGACCCAGTACTTC. Translation gives CASSLGHSAGGKETQYF.

The DNA for the CDR3 is TGTGCCAGCAGACTGACAGTCACCGGGGAGCTGTTTTTT. It is translated as CASRLTVTGELFF. The V and J genes are TRBV2 and TRBJ2-2, with a tentative D call TRBD1 (5 bases). Germline lookup yields CDR1 SNHLY and CDR2 FYNNEI. The CDR3 extends over 13 amino acids. Trimming left V 6 bases short and J 4 bases short, with 9 bases between.

This sequence joins TRBV9 and TRBJ2-5; D is unresolved. V was trimmed by 3 bases and J by 5 bases, leaving 11 bases between them. From germline, CDR1 is SGDLS and CDR2 YYNGEE. CDR3 length equals 13 residues. The CDR3 is CASSGNLGETQYF. CDR3 nucleotides: TGTGCCAGCAGCGGGAATCTGGGCGAGACCCAGTACTTC.

V and J are TRBV6-5 and TRBJ1-1; D uncertain. CDR1 MNHEY and CDR2 SVGAGI come from the germline V gene. The CDR3 covers 15 residues. Between the trimmed V and J ends, which lost 7 bases and 0 bases, there was a span of 15 bases. For the CDR3, the DNA is TGTGCCAGCACCCCGGCCCTTGGCATGAACACTGAAGCTTTCTTT. It encodes CASTPALGMNTEAFF.

To note about this clone: Other DNA sequences of this sample code for an identical CDR3. The chain carries TRBV25-1 and TRBJ2-7; 8 bases are a match to TRBD2. Germline values: CDR1 MGHDK, CDR2 SYGVNS. Unmatched junction bases numbered 3, after V lost 6 bases and J lost 2 bases. CDR3 size: 13 residues. The CDR3 here is CASSLAGAYEQYF. CDR3 bases: TGTGCCAGCAGCCTAGCGGGCGCCTACGAGCAGTACTTC.

The gene calls are TRBV6-5 and TRBJ1-1; a weak D match, TRBD1 (6 bases). The CDR3 contains 15 residues. CDR1 and CDR2 from the germline V gene are MNHEY and SVGAGI. The V end was cut by 8 bases, the J end by 0 bases, with 16 bases between. As DNA, the CDR3 is TGTGCCAGCGCCTGGGGCGGGGGCTTGAACACTGAAGCTTTCTTT. Protein: CASAWGGGLNTEAFF.

Points on this clone: A much more abundant neighbour one base away suggests this may be a read error. The chain links TRBV2 to TRBJ2-5; D unclear. Germline CDR1 SNHLY, CDR2 FYNNEI. V was shortened by 2 bases and J by 6 bases, with 1 base between the two germline ends. CDR3 size: 10 residues. The CDR3 sequence is CASSEQTQYF. The CDR3 nucleotides are TGTGCCAGCAGTGAACAGACCCAGTACTTC.

The chain recombines TRBV27 with TRBJ2-5; 11 bases are a match to TRBD1. The CDR3 is made up of 16 amino acids. Trimming at V came to 2 bases and at J to 5 bases, leaving 7 bases not matched to a gene. The V gene's germline CDR1 is MNHEY and CDR2 SMNVEV (reference sequence). In DNA form, the CDR3 reads TGTGCCAGCAGTTTAACGGGACAGGGGGTGGGTGAGACCCAGTACTTC. Its translation is CASSLTGQGVGETQYF.

The chain combines TRBV5-4 with TRBJ2-7; 8 bases align to TRBD1. CDR1 and CDR2 (germline): SGHNT, YYREEE (reference sequence). Unmatched junction bases numbered 5, after V lost 4 bases and J lost 2 bases. This CDR3 spans 14 amino acids. The CDR3 region has the DNA TGTGCCAGCAGCCGGGGACAGGACCCCTACGAGCAGTACTTC. Protein sequence: CASSRGQDPYEQYF.

The chain combines TRBV28 with TRBJ1-2; D is possibly TRBD1 (5 bases). Per germline, CDR1 MDHEN and CDR2 SYDVKM. The ends were cut back, 2 bases at V and 5 bases at J, with 9 bases in the middle. This CDR3 region has 13 residues. The CDR3 DNA reads TGTGCCAGCAGTTTAGGGGGGGAATATGGCTACACCTTC. This codes for CASSLGGEYGYTF.

The chain is built from TRBV27 and TRBJ1-2; a weak D match, TRBD1 (5 bases). The CDR3 is 13 residues long. V was cut by 5 bases and J by 7 bases, with 14 bases left in between. CDR1 and CDR2 from the germline V gene are MNHEY and SMNVEV (reference sequence). The CDR3 DNA reads TGTGCCAGCAGTCCCCGGGCAGGGTCTGGCTACACCTTC. Its translation: CASSPRAGSGYTF.

Remarks on this clone: Distinct nucleotide sequences in the sample also encode this CDR3. The CDR3 protein is CASSLVAGAYNEQFF. The CDR3 DNA reads as TGTGCCAGCAGCTTAGTAGCGGGAGCTTACAATGAGCAGTTCTTC. The V gene is TRBV7-8, the J gene TRBJ2-1; 9 nucleotides align to TRBD2. V was pared by 1 base and J by 4 bases, with 2 bases of the junction left unmatched. Germline values: CDR1 SGHVS, CDR2 FQNEAQ. The CDR3 covers 15 residues.

Comments on this clone: The same CDR3 also results from other DNA sequences found in this sample. CDR3 nucleotide sequence: TGTGCCAGCAGTTCACCAGGCGCAGATACGCAGTATTTT. Its protein is CASSSPGADTQYF. The chain uses TRBV6-5 and TRBJ2-3, with no clear D. Trimming removed 4 bases at V and 4 bases at J, with 9 bases between. Germline CDR1 is MNHEY and CDR2 is SVGAGI. The CDR3 is 13 amino acids.

The chain links TRBV25-1 to TRBJ1-6; 12 bases fit TRBD1. Trimming removed 3 bases from V and 9 bases from J; junction bases left unmatched: 6. Germline loops: CDR1 MGHDK, CDR2 SYGVNS. The CDR3 has 16 amino acids. The CDR3 DNA is TGTGCCAGCAGTGACATAGGGACAGGGGGCAGTTCACCCCTCCACTTT. Its protein product is CASSDIGTGGSSPLHF. The full variable domain, with the rest looked up from reference TRBV25-1 and TRBJ1-6, is EADIYQTPRYLVIGTGKKITLECSQTMGHDKMYWYQQDPGMELHLIHYSYGVNSTEKGDLSSESTVSRIRTEHFPLTLESARPSHTSQYLCASSDIGTGGSSPLHFGNGTRLTVT.

This chain joins TRBV5-1 and TRBJ2-1, with 9 bases aligning to TRBD2. Germline values: CDR1 SGHRS, CDR2 YFSETQ. The CDR3 has 22 residues. V was clipped by 0 bases and J by 2 bases; unmatched bases: 21. The CDR3 nucleotides read TGCGCCAGCAGCTTGGGTTTCTGGGCTAGCGGGACCAATGCGGGGGCCTACAATGAGCAGTTCTTC. Translated: CASSLGFWASGTNAGAYNEQFF.